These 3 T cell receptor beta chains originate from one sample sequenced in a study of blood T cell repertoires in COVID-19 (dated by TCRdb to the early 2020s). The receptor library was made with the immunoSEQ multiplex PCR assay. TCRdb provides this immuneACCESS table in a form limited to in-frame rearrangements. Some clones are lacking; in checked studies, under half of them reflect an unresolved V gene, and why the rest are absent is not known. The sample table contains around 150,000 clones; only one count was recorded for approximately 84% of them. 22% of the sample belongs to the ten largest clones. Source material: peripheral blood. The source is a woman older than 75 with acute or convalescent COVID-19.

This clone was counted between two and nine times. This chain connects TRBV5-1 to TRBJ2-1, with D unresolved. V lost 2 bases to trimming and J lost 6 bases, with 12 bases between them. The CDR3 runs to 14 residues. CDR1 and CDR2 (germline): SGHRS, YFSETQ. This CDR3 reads CASSFNPRGNEQFF. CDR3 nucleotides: TGCGCCAGCAGCTTCAACCCGAGAGGCAATGAGCAGTTCTTC.

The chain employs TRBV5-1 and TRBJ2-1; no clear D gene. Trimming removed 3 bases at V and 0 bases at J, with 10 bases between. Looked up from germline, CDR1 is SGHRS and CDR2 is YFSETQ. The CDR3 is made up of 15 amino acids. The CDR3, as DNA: TGCGCCAGCAGCTGGGTTTACAGCTCCTACAATGAGCAGTTCTTC. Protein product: CASSWVYSSYNEQFF. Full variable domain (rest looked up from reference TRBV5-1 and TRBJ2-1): KAGVTQTPRYLIKTRGQQVTLSCSPISGHRSVSWYQQTPGQGLQFLFEYFSETQRNKGNFPGRFSGRQFSNSRSEMNVSTLELGDSALYLCASSWVYSSYNEQFFGPGTRLTVL.

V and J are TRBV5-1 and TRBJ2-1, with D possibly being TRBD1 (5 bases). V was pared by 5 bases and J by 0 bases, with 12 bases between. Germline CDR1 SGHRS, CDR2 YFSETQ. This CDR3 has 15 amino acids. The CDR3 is CASRLTGNSYNEQFF. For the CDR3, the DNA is TGCGCCAGCAGGTTAACAGGAAACTCCTACAATGAGCAGTTCTTC.